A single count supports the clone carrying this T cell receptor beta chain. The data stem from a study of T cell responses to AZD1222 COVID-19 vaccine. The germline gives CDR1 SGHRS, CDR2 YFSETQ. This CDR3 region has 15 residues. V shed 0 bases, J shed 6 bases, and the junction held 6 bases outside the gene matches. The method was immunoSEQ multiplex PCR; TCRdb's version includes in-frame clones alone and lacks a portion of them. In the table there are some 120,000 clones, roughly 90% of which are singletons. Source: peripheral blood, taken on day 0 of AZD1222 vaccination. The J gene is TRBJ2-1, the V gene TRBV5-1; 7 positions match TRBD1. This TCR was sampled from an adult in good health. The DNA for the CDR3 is TGCGCCAGCAGCTTGGGAGGACAGGTTGGCAATGAGCAGTTCTTC. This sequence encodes CASSLGGQVGNEQFF.